These 8 T cell receptor beta chains were all obtained from the same sample, sequenced in a study of cytomegalovirus exposure and HLA in healthy donors. Researchers ran the PCR with 60 Vbeta and 13 Jbeta primers. The method was immunoSEQ multiplex PCR; TCRdb's version includes in-frame clones alone and lacks a portion of them. The table lists 170,000 or so clones, 75% to 85% of them singletons, with 0.65% to 0.75% in the top ten. Sequenced: PBMCs. Every receptor here comes from a boy aged 5-17 years in good health and CMV-seronegative.

This clone was observed a single time. The V and J genes are TRBV15 and TRBJ1-1; D call uncertain. This CDR3 region has 15 residues. The V end lost 5 bases, the J end lost 1 base, and 14 bases lay between the germline ends. Germline CDR1 LNHNV, CDR2 YYDKDF (reference sequence). CDR3 in amino acids: CATSARHTSNTEAFF. In DNA form, the CDR3 reads TGTGCCACCAGCGCGAGGCATACATCGAACACTGAAGCTTTCTTT.

This clone occurred once. The chain couples TRBV6-1 to TRBJ2-7, with TRBD2 identical over 11 bases. This CDR3 has 18 amino acids. Germline values: CDR1 MNHNS, CDR2 SASEGT. Trimming cost V 4 bases and J 2 bases; bases outside gene matches: 13. The CDR3 nucleotides read TGTGCCAGCAGTGCGGACCCAACTAGCGGGAGCCTCCCCTACGAGCAGTACTTC. Translation gives CASSADPTSGSLPYEQYF.

In DNA, the CDR3 is TGCGCCAGCAGCGACGGGATCAACAATGAGCAGTTCTTC. Its translation is CASSDGINNEQFF. V and J are TRBV5-1 and TRBJ2-1; possible D gene TRBD2, 5 bases. V lost 4 bases to trimming and J lost 5 bases, with 10 bases between them. The CDR3 is 13 amino acids. Germline CDR1 is SGHRS and CDR2 is YFSETQ.

The chain employs TRBV18 and TRBJ1-6; tentatively, D is TRBD1 (6 bases). Germline CDR1 and CDR2: KGHSH and LQKENI. Trimming took off 4 bases at V and 5 bases at J, with 9 bases between the two ends. This CDR3 has 14 residues. The CDR3 DNA is TGTGCCAGCTCACGGGGACACGATAATTCACCCCTCCACTTT. It codes for CASSRGHDNSPLHF.

This clone was observed a handful of times. An end of the junction does not agree with germline; a read error may underlie this. The J gene is TRBJ1-2, the V gene TRBV7-9, with 9 positions matching TRBD1. The CDR3 has 16 amino acids. Germline loops: CDR1 SEHNR, CDR2 FQNEAQ (reference sequence). The CDR3 DNA follows: TGTTCCAGCAGCTCCGCCGGGACAGGGTCGGGCTATGGCTACACCTTC. It is translated as CSSSSAGTGSGYGYTF.

DNA for the CDR3: TGTGCCAGCAGTTTATTTCCCGGGCGGAAAACGGAGGTTAACTATGGCTACACCTTC. Its protein product is CASSLFPGRKTEVNYGYTF. The chain uses TRBV28 and TRBJ1-2; D unresolved. Germline values: CDR1 MDHEN, CDR2 SYDVKM. The CDR3 is 19 residues long. The V gene lost 1 base and the J gene lost 1 base, with 22 bases spanning the gap.

This chain connects TRBV29-1 to TRBJ2-1; D ambiguous. This CDR3 is 13 amino acids long. V shed 4 bases and J shed 9 bases, with 16 bases lying between them. The germline V gene encodes CDR1 SQVTM and CDR2 ANQGSEA. The CDR3 sequence is CSVATTPAAEQFF. The CDR3, as DNA: TGCAGCGTTGCTACTACCCCCGCGGCTGAGCAGTTCTTC.

The rearrangement links TRBV5-1 to TRBJ1-2; possible D gene TRBD1, 5 bases. V was clipped by 5 bases and J by 0 bases, with 11 bases between them. CDR1 is SGHRS and CDR2 is YFSETQ in the germline V gene. CDR3 length: 14 amino acids. The CDR3 protein is CASRLRQTNYGYTF. The CDR3 coding sequence is TGCGCCAGCAGACTTAGACAGACTAACTATGGCTACACCTTC. Full variable domain (remainder filled in from reference TRBV5-1 and TRBJ1-2): KAGVTQTPRYLIKTRGQQVTLSCSPISGHRSVSWYQQTPGQGLQFLFEYFSETQRNKGNFPGRFSGRQFSNSRSEMNVSTLELGDSALYLCASRLRQTNYGYTFGSGTRLTVV.